The 19 T cell receptor beta chains presented below share a single source sample, sequenced in a study of blood T cell repertoires in COVID-19. Repertoires were generated with immunoSEQ multiplex PCR, while TCRdb's copy carries only in-frame clones and drops some. The sample includes 95,000 to 110,000 clones, about 80% of them seen just once. The sample consisted of peripheral blood. The receptors shown here come from a human donor in a cohort sampled during active COVID-19.

This chain links TRBV7-6 with TRBJ1-1, with a possible D match to TRBD1 (6 bases). CDR3 length equals 12 residues. V lost 4 bases and J lost 7, with 10 bases in between. Germline V lookup: CDR1 SGHVS, CDR2 FNYEAQ. The DNA of the CDR3 is TGTGCCAGCAGCTACAGGGAGGGTGAAGCTTTCTTT. It yields the protein CASSYREGEAFF.

The V and J genes are TRBV9 and TRBJ2-1; TRBD1 is a possible D gene (6 bases). This CDR3 is 13 amino acids long. CDR1 SGDLS and CDR2 YYNGEE come from the germline V gene. Trimming removed 0 bases from V and 9 bases from J, with 10 bases in between. CDR3: CASSVATGTEQFF. Written as DNA, the CDR3 is TGTGCCAGCAGCGTAGCTACAGGGACTGAGCAGTTCTTC.

This clone was counted only a few times. The CDR3 region is CASSQAGGNYAGYTF. The CDR3 DNA follows: TGCGCCAGCAGCCAAGCTGGCGGGAACTATGCGGGCTACACCTTC. The chain couples TRBV4-3 to TRBJ1-2; no firm D call. The V end lost 1 base, the J end lost 8 bases, and 17 bases lay between the germline ends. In germline, CDR1 is LGHNA, CDR2 YSLEER. The CDR3 has 15 amino acids.

The V gene is TRBV6-1, the J gene TRBJ1-6; D not resolved. The CDR3 loop spans 19 amino acids. Germline V lookup: CDR1 MNHNS, CDR2 SASEGT. The V gene lost 4 bases and the J gene lost 3 bases, with 22 bases spanning the gap. CDR3 sequence: CASSAAAVPLKIYNSPLHF. For the CDR3, the DNA is TGTGCCAGCAGTGCGGCGGCAGTTCCCCTTAAAATCTATAATTCACCCCTCCACTTT.

This clone was seen only once. The chain couples TRBV7-9 to TRBJ2-2, with D maybe TRBD1 (6 bases). V lost 5 bases, J lost 6 bases, and 10 bases lay in between. This CDR3 has 13 amino acids. Germline assignment: CDR1 SEHNR and CDR2 FQNEAQ (reference sequence). CDR3 bases: TGTGCCAGCAGCGTAACAGGGCCCGGGGAGCTGTTTTTT. This encodes CASSVTGPGELFF.

The chain uses TRBV7-6 and TRBJ1-1; TRBD1 is a possible D gene (5 bases). Germline CDR1 and CDR2: SGHVS and FNYEAQ. Trimming stripped 5 bases from V and 8 bases from J, with 30 bases between. CDR3 length equals 18 residues. CDR3 in DNA: TGTGCCAGCAGCCCGTACCACCCCCAGGGTGTTGTGCCCTTCGAAGCTTTCTTT. As protein: CASSPYHPQGVVPFEAFF.

J is TRBJ1-2 and V is TRBV28, with D unresolved. V lost 6 bases to trimming and J lost 8 bases, with 16 bases between them. This CDR3 contains 13 residues. Germline CDR1 reads MDHEN; CDR2 reads SYDVKM. The CDR3 bases are TGTGCCAGCAGCCCCCATGTTTCACAGGGCTACACCTTC. This encodes CASSPHVSQGYTF.

The chain joins TRBV6-2 or TRBV6-3 to TRBJ1-2, with 9 bases that match TRBD1. The CDR3 consists of 14 residues. Germline V gene lookup returns CDR1 MNHEY and CDR2 SVGEGT. The J segment lost 8 bases and the V segment lost 5 bases, leaving 9 bases of the junction unmatched. This CDR3 reads CASSRDGTGLGYTF. CDR3 sequence (DNA): TGTGCCAGCAGTAGAGACGGGACAGGGCTCGGCTACACCTTC.

Concerning this clone: This sample also contains other DNA sequences that code for the same CDR3. V gene TRBV19 combines with J gene TRBJ1-2; TRBD1 agrees at 11 bases. The CDR3 is made up of 15 amino acids. Per the germline V gene, CDR1 is LNHDA and CDR2 is SQIVND (reference sequence). V gave up 5 bases and J gave up 5 bases; unmatched junction bases: 7. Here the CDR3 reads CASSPRDRGLYGYTF. DNA for the CDR3: TGTGCCAGTAGTCCCCGGGACAGGGGGTTGTATGGCTACACCTTC.

Written as DNA, the CDR3 is TGTGCCAGCAGTTACTCCCCCTTGAATGAGCAGTTCTTC. It codes for CASSYSPLNEQFF. The chain joins TRBV6-6 to TRBJ2-1, with D hard to call. Germline lookup yields CDR1 MNHNY and CDR2 SVGAGI (reference sequence). CDR3 size: 13 residues. V dropped 0 bases and J dropped 7 bases, with 7 bases sitting between them.

This clone was counted between two and nine times. The rearrangement links TRBV27 to TRBJ1-5; D not certain. Germline loops: CDR1 MNHEY, CDR2 SMNVEV (reference sequence). V lost 4 bases and J lost 2, with 12 bases in between. This CDR3 spans 15 amino acids. The CDR3 coding sequence is TGTGCCAGCAGTTCCGCGGGAGTGGGCAATCAGCCCCAGCATTTT. Its translation is CASSSAGVGNQPQHF.

Points on this clone: An end of the junction does not agree with germline; a read error may underlie this. V and J are TRBV5-4 and TRBJ2-7, with D perhaps matching TRBD1 (6 bases). There are 12 residues in the CDR3. Germline CDR1 reads SGHNT; CDR2 reads YYREEE (reference sequence). The CDR3 region has the DNA TGTGCCAGCAGCTTGGATGACAGGACCGCGGACTTC. The encoded protein is CASSLDDRTADF.

The chain employs TRBV6-6 and TRBJ1-2; TRBD1 matches 7 bases. There are 16 residues in the CDR3. With 2 bases clipped from V and 0 bases from J, the junction kept 6 bases outside the gene matches. Per germline, CDR1 MNHNY and CDR2 SVGAGI (reference sequence). The CDR3 sequence: CASSYEGALTNYGYTF. DNA for the CDR3: TGTGCCAGCAGTTACGAGGGGGCGCTTACTAACTATGGCTACACCTTC.

This chain connects TRBV3-1 (or the pseudogene TRBV3-2) to TRBJ2-6, with a tentative D call TRBD2 (5 bases). The CDR3 covers 15 residues. Per germline, CDR1 LGHDT and CDR2 YNNKEL (reference sequence). Trimming cost V 4 bases and J 2 bases, with 9 bases left between them. DNA for the CDR3: TGTGCCAGCAGCCTCGCGAGGGCTGGGGCCAACGTCCTGACTTTC. Its protein is CASSLARAGANVLTF.

The V and J genes are TRBV20-1 and TRBJ2-7, with D unclear. V was cut by 1 base and J by 4 bases, with 5 bases left in between. CDR1 and CDR2 (germline): DFQATT, SNEGSKA (reference sequence). The CDR3 extends over 11 amino acids. CDR3 DNA: TGCAGTGCTAGAGTAACTTACGAGCAGTACTTC. Translating it yields CSARVTYEQYF.

The chain is built from TRBV6-2 or TRBV6-3 and TRBJ1-2, with a possible D match to TRBD1 (5 bases). The CDR3 has 14 amino acids. V was trimmed by 4 bases and J by 4 bases, leaving 13 bases between them. Germline V lookup: CDR1 MNHEY, CDR2 SVGEGT. CDR3 amino acids: CASSSGGFGYGYTF. CDR3 DNA: TGTGCCAGCAGTTCTGGGGGGTTTGGCTATGGCTACACCTTC.

This clone has only a few counts. This chain links TRBV11-2 with TRBJ2-7, with 11 bases matching TRBD2. Trimming took 3 bases from V and 5 from J; bases not matched to a gene: 6. CDR3 length equals 15 residues. Germline lookup yields CDR1 SGHAT and CDR2 FQNNGV. CDR3 in amino acids: CASSFIAGGSDEQYF. Written as DNA, the CDR3 is TGTGCCAGCAGCTTCATAGCGGGGGGGAGTGACGAGCAGTACTTC.

The chain is built from TRBV6-2 or TRBV6-3 and TRBJ1-2; no firm D call. Matching the DNA end better, TRBJ2-5 makes the J call doubtful. CDR3 length: 12 amino acids. From germline, CDR1 is MNHEY and CDR2 SVGEGT. CDR3 region: CASSSSTGFQYF. The CDR3 DNA reads TGTGCCAGCAGCTCCTCAACCGGGTTCCAGTACTTC.

The chain joins TRBV7-9 to TRBJ2-1, with D possibly matching TRBD2 (5 bases). This CDR3 has 15 residues. CDR1 is SEHNR and CDR2 is FQNEAQ in the germline V gene (reference sequence). Trimming removed 5 bases from V and 0 bases from J, with 11 bases in between. This CDR3 is CASSHSESSYNEQFF. The CDR3 DNA reads TGTGCCAGCAGCCATAGCGAGAGCTCCTACAATGAGCAGTTCTTC.